The rows below give T cell receptor beta chains drawn from one sample of a study of blood T cell repertoires in COVID-19. Only in-frame clones appear in the TCRdb table, and some are missing; sequencing was by immunoSEQ multiplex PCR. The sample has nearly 350,000 clones; over 75% are singletons. Sequencing input: PBMCs or T cells enriched from blood (not recorded which). These receptors were obtained from a woman aged 30 to 39 who had recovered from COVID-19. Both conserved end residues are part of each CDR3. The D gene is left open where the match is weak. Part of the rows lack a size; the others show once, few, many or a class for expanded clones.

>.|.|TRBV7-6|TRBJ1-2
CASSLRGDGYTF
TGTGCCAGCAGCTTAAGAGGAGATGGCTACACCTTC
>.|.|TRBV23-1|TRBJ1-2
CASSHLGEVYGYTF
TGCGCCAGCAGTCATTTAGGGGAAGTCTATGGCTACACCTTC
>.|.|TRBV5-4|TRBJ2-1
CASSSSSTSSYNEQFF
TGTGCCAGCAGTTCGAGTAGCACGAGCTCCTACAATGAGCAGTTCTTC
>TRBD2|few|TRBV6-2/TRBV6-3|TRBJ2-1
CASSYPESGGAGRNEQFF
TGTGCCAGCAGTTACCCCGAAAGCGGGGGGGCGGGAAGAAATGAGCAGTTCTTC
>TRBD1|few|TRBV7-7|TRBJ2-7
CASSQTGGNRHEQYF
TGTGCCAGCAGCCAAACAGGGGGTAATCGCCACGAGCAGTACTTC
>TRBD1|.|TRBV18|TRBJ1-4
CASSPPTTGGSEKLFF
TGTGCCAGCTCACCACCGACTACAGGGGGCAGTGAAAAACTGTTTTTT
>.|once|TRBV24-1|TRBJ2-2
CATSDLSRHANTGELFF
TGTGCCACCAGTGATTTGTCCAGGCACGCGAACACCGGGGAGCTGTTTTTT
>TRBD1|.|TRBV28|TRBJ1-5
CASSPLETGEADQPQHF
TGTGCCAGCAGTCCCCTGGAGACAGGGGAAGCCGATCAGCCCCAGCATTTT
>.|once|TRBV30|TRBJ1-3
CAWRRTGNTIYF
TGTGCCTGGAGGCGGACTGGAAACACCATATATTTT
>.|.|TRBV7-6|TRBJ2-5
CASSLIVGGETQYF
TGTGCCAGCAGCTTAATCGTCGGCGGGGAGACCCAGTACTTC
>TRBD2|.|TRBV5-1|TRBJ2-1
CASSSTSGKYNEQFF
TGCGCCAGCAGCTCTACTAGCGGAAAATACAATGAGCAGTTCTTC
>TRBD1|.|TRBV5-1|TRBJ2-7
CASSEGTGGFEQYF
TGCGCCAGCTCCGAGGGGACAGGGGGCTTCGAGCAGTACTTC
>.|.|TRBV7-5|TRBJ2-6
CARSLVVGSSGANVLTF
TGTGCCAGAAGCTTAGTCGTCGGGAGCTCTGGGGCCAACGTCCTGACTTTC
>.|.|TRBV2|TRBJ1-4
CASSLRVGEKLFF
TGTGCCAGCAGTCTCAGGGTGGGTGAAAAACTGTTTTTT
>TRBD2|.|TRBV2|TRBJ2-7
CASRLAGRTYEQYF
TGTGCCAGCAGGCTAGCGGGGCGTACCTACGAGCAGTACTTC
>.|.|TRBV27|TRBJ2-2
CASSLSARALGELFF
TGTGCCAGCAGTTTATCGGCGCGGGCTCTCGGGGAGCTGTTTTTT
>.|.|TRBV7-2|TRBJ1-1
CASSLLEGRTEAFF
TGTGCCAGCAGCTTATTGGAGGGGAGGACTGAAGCTTTCTTT
>.|.|TRBV27|TRBJ2-7
CASRPQGHPFEQYF
TGTGCCAGCAGGCCGCAGGGACACCCATTTGAGCAGTACTTC
>TRBD1|.|TRBV15|TRBJ2-5
CATSRRDRGPQETQYF
TGTGCCACCAGCAGACGGGACAGGGGGCCACAAGAGACCCAGTACTTC
>.|.|TRBV28|TRBJ2-7
CASSTRWHSSYEQYF
TGTGCCAGCAGTACTCGCTGGCACAGCTCCTACGAGCAGTACTTC